This TCR beta chain was sequenced for a study of T cell changes during pregnancy in multiple sclerosis. This table comes from immunoSEQ multiplex PCR, and its TCRdb copy is limited to in-frame clones, with some not included. The sample has 55,000 to 70,000 clones; over 75% are singletons. V was pared by 2 bases and J by 0 bases, with 8 bases between. This CDR3 spans 15 amino acids. Germline V gives CDR1 SGHRS, CDR2 YFSETQ. This chain joins TRBV5-1 and TRBJ1-4; possibly TRBD1 for D (5 bases). Sample: peripheral blood, taken in the first trimester of pregnancy. This receptor was obtained from a female donor in good health, enrolled as a control in a pregnancy study. CDR3 in amino acids: CASSFTGATNEKLFF. CDR3 nucleotides: TGCGCCAGCAGCTTCACAGGAGCAACTAATGAAAAACTGTTTTTT.